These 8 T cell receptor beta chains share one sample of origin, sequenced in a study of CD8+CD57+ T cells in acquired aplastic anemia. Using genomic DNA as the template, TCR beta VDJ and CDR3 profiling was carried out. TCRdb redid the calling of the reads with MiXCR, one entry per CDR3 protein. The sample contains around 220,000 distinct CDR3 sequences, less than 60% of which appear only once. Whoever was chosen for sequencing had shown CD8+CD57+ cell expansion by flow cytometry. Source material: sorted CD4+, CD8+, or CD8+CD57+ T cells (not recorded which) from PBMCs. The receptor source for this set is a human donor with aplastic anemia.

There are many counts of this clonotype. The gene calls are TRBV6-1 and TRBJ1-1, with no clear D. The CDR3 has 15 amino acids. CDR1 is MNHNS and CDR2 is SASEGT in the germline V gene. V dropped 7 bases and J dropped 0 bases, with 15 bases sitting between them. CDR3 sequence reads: CASTQNRRMNTEAFF. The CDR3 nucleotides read TGTGCCAGCACCCAAAATAGGCGGATGAACACTGAAGCTTTCTTT.

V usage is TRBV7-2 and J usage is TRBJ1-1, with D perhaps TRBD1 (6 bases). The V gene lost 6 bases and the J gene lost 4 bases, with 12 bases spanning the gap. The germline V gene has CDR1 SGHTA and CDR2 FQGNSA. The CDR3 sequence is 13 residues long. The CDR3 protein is CASRPTGITEAFF. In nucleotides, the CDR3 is TGTGCCAGCAGACCAACAGGGATCACTGAAGCTTTCTTT.

In DNA form, the CDR3 reads TGTGCCAGCAGCCTTGCGATAGCCAGCTCTGGAAACACCATATATTTT. Amino acids: CASSLAIASSGNTIYF. The chain carries TRBV7-6 and TRBJ1-3; D is unclear. Germline V gene data show CDR1 as SGHVS and CDR2 as FNYEAQ. This CDR3 spans 16 amino acids. V lost 5 bases, J lost 0 bases, and 14 bases lay in between.

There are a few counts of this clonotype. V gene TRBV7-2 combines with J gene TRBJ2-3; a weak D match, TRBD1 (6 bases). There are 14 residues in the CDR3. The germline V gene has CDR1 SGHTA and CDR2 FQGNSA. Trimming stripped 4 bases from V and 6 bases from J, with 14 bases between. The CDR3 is CASSSGQPGDTQYF. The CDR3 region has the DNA TGTGCCAGCAGCTCAGGACAGCCCGGTGATACGCAGTATTTT.

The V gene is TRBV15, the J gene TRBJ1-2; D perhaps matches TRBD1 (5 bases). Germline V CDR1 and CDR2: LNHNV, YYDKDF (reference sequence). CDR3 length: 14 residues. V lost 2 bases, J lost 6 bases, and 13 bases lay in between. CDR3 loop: CATSRRQREHGYTF. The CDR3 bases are TGTGCCACCAGCAGAAGACAGCGGGAACATGGCTACACCTTC.

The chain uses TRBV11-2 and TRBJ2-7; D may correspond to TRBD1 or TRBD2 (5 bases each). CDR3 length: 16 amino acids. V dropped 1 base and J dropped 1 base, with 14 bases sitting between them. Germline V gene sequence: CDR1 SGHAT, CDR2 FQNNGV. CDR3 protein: CASSLGAGTLSYEQYF. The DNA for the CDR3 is TGTGCCAGCAGCTTAGGGGCAGGGACCTTGTCCTACGAGCAGTACTTC.

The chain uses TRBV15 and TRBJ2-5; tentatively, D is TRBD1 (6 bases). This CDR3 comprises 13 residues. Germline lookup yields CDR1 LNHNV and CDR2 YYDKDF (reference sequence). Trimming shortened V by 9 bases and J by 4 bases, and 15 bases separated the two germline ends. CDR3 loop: CATARGYRETQYF. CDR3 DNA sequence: TGTGCCACGGCTAGGGGGTATCGAGAGACCCAGTACTTC.

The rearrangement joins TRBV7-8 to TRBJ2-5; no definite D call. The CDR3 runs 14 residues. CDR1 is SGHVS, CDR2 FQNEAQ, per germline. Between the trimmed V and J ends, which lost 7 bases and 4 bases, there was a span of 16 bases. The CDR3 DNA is TGTGCCAGCATTCTAGGACGGGCTTCAGAGACCCAGTACTTC. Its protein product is CASILGRASETQYF.